This TCR beta chain was documented in a study of early T cells in non-severe SARS-CoV-2 infection. Across the study: The chains were unpaired, and the sequenced material was bulk RNA from unsorted whole blood.

TCRdb recomputed calls from the 5' RACE reads with MiXCR, one row per CDR3 protein. Of about 76,000 distinct CDR3 sequences listed, 10% to 12% are singletons. This CDR3 has 14 residues. V lost 2 bases and J 7 bases, leaving 9 bases between the germline ends. CDR1 LGHDT and CDR2 YNNKEL come from the germline V gene (reference sequence). The sample holds a few counts of this clonotype. Source material: whole blood. The source is an adult who was a healthcare worker with PCR-confirmed SARS-CoV-2 infection or an uninfected control (not recorded which). The chain couples TRBV3-1 to TRBJ1-6; perhaps TRBD1 as D (5 bases). Here the CDR3 reads CASSQQEGNSPLHF. The CDR3 bases are TGTGCCAGCAGCCAACAGGAGGGGAATTCACCCCTCCACTTT. Full variable domain (remainder filled in from reference TRBV3-1 and TRBJ1-6): DTAVSQTPKYLVTQMGNDKSIKCEQNLGHDTMYWYKQDSKKFLKIMFSYNNKELIINETVPNRFSPKSPDKAHLNLHINSLELGDSAVYFCASSQQEGNSPLHFGNGTRLTVT.